The T cell receptor (beta chain) described here comes from a study of blood T cells in healthy people across ages. The second PCR ran roughly 7 to 12 cycles with a sample-barcoded 5' primer and J-beta primers. Tagging of each cDNA molecule was performed by a template-switch adaptor with 12 random nucleotides. TCRdb fed the 5' RACE reads into MiXCR, producing one record per CDR3 protein. The sample has about 1.1 million distinct CDR3 sequences, roughly two fifths seen once. The clonotype comes from a man aged 18 to 30 in good health. The sample consisted of blood.

The CDR3 loop reads CASRRGGRASAFF. The CDR3 DNA follows: TGTGCCAGCCGTCGGGGAGGCCGAGCGAGTGCTTTCTTT. The chain carries TRBV12-3 or TRBV12-4 and TRBJ1-1; D gene uncertain. The CDR3 extends over 13 amino acids. Between the trimmed V and J ends, which lost 8 bases and 11 bases, there was a span of 21 bases.